A single sample gave rise to the 8 T cell receptor beta chains below, sequenced in a study of T cell responses to AZD1222 COVID-19 vaccine (dated by TCRdb to about 2021). Library prep was done by the immunoSEQ multiplex PCR assay. In TCRdb, the immuneACCESS table is reduced to in-frame sequences with V and J assigned. These tables do not hold every clone; where another copy was compared, an unresolved V gene accounts for under half, and the others remain unexplained. The sample yields about 120,000 clones; roughly 87% were counted once. The biggest ten clones account for roughly 8% of the sample. The time point label, as the study defines it: baseline before first vaccination. The starting material was peripheral blood, obtained on day 0 of AZD1222 vaccination. The receptors derive from an adult in good health.

The V gene is TRBV5-4, the J gene TRBJ2-7; TRBD2 might be the D (5 bases). V lost 0 bases and J 3 bases, leaving 7 bases between the germline ends. The CDR3 contains 13 residues. Per the germline V gene, CDR1 is SGHNT and CDR2 is YYREEE (reference sequence). The DNA for the CDR3 is TGTGCCAGCAGCTTGGAGGCGGGCTACGAGCAGTACTTC. Translating gives CASSLEAGYEQYF.

The chain links TRBV28 to TRBJ1-2, with D possibly being TRBD1 (5 bases). The germline V gene has CDR1 MDHEN and CDR2 SYDVKM. This CDR3 is built from 13 residues. Deletions cut 6 bases from V and 0 bases from J, with 8 bases between. The CDR3 sequence: CASSQGSNYGYTF. The CDR3, as DNA: TGTGCCAGCAGCCAGGGTTCTAACTATGGCTACACCTTC.

The V gene is TRBV4-2, the J gene TRBJ2-7, with 9 positions matching TRBD2. Germline V CDR1 and CDR2: LGHNA, YNFKEQ. This CDR3 has 17 residues. The J segment lost 3 bases and the V segment lost 0 bases, leaving 9 bases of the junction unmatched. CDR3 in amino acids: CASSQEPGLAIVYEQYF. The CDR3 DNA reads TGTGCCAGCAGCCAAGAACCGGGACTAGCTATTGTCTACGAGCAGTACTTC.

V is TRBV5-4 and J is TRBJ2-7; 12 bases map to TRBD1. Germline trimming cut 4 bases from V and 5 bases from J; bases unmatched to any gene: 4. The CDR3 runs 14 residues. Germline assignment: CDR1 SGHNT and CDR2 YYREEE (reference sequence). The CDR3 here is CASSPRDRGHEQYF. The CDR3 DNA sequence: TGTGCCAGCAGCCCCCGGGACAGGGGGCACGAGCAGTACTTC.

J is TRBJ2-7 and V is TRBV6-2 or TRBV6-3; D may match TRBD1 or TRBD2 (5 bases each). Germline values: CDR1 MNHEY, CDR2 SVGEGT. The CDR3 runs 16 residues. Deletions cut 4 bases from V and 2 bases from J, with 18 bases between. The CDR3 DNA reads as TGTGCCAGCAGTTCCGATTCCGGGACCCCAACCTACGAGCAGTACTTC. This sequence encodes CASSSDSGTPTYEQYF.

This chain connects TRBV9 to TRBJ2-1; TRBD2 matches at 8 bases. The CDR3 runs to 15 residues. CDR1 and CDR2 from the germline V gene are SGDLS and YYNGEE. Germline trimming cut 3 bases from V and 5 bases from J; bases unmatched to any gene: 7. CDR3 protein: CASSEEGTRDNEQFF. The CDR3 DNA reads TGTGCCAGCAGCGAGGAGGGGACTAGGGACAATGAGCAGTTCTTC.

The count of this clone is one. The genes are TRBV28 and TRBJ2-7; no definite D call. The CDR3 is 13 residues long. V lost 2 bases, J lost 2 bases, and 7 bases lay in between. CDR1 and CDR2 from the germline V gene are MDHEN and SYDVKM. The CDR3 DNA sequence: TGTGCCAGCAGTTTACCAGGTCCCTACGAGCAGTACTTC. Protein sequence: CASSLPGPYEQYF.

The chain links TRBV6-4 to TRBJ2-2; 8 bases align to TRBD2. CDR1 MRHNA and CDR2 SNTAGT come from the germline V gene. The CDR3 sequence is 14 residues long. Trimming at V came to 1 base and at J to 5 bases, leaving 0 bases not matched to a gene. CDR3 residues: CASSDLAGTGELFF. The CDR3 region has the DNA TGTGCCAGCAGTGACTTAGCGGGAACCGGGGAGCTGTTTTTT.